This T cell receptor beta chain was captured in a study of blood T cell repertoires in COVID-19 (dated by TCRdb to the early 2020s). Study-wide context: The collaborator samples originated in the United States, Italy and Spain and spanned the acute and convalescent phases of COVID-19. Samples were obtained from the ongoing ImmuneRACE study (first 160 participants) and from about 1,300 subjects provided by 6 global collaborators. The prospective study material was composed of cDNA or gDNA derived from T cells, B-cell-depleted T cells, or PBMCs. The sample metadata nearly always contained a de-identified subject ID, COVID-19 status, age in years and sex. Subjects who had been exposed to COVID-19, were actively infected with it, or had recovered from it provided the deeply sampled blood TCRbeta repertoires that made up the dataset. A freely available public database, intended as a resource for researchers studying the immune response to SARS-CoV-2, is where the repertoires were released. Where HLA class I and class II types were available, the types were taken from metadata supplied by the sample provider, not from assay-based typing.

What the study reported, not specific to this receptor: The amount of clinical and demographic metadata varied by source and participant and was provided uncurated.

Turning to this clone: Its specific antigen is unknown. No base quality information exists; no much larger clone differs at one position.

TCRbeta CDR3 regions were amplified from genomic DNA by means of the immunoSEQ Assay, a bias-controlled multiplex PCR. Under the source paper's analysis protocol: Within the assay, amplification of reference gene primers was used to estimate how many nucleated cells each sample contained. Sequence reads were collapsed and filtered to measure the absolute abundance of every unique TCRbeta CDR3 rearrangement. Productive Simpson clonality was computed per sample as the square root of Simpson's diversity index over productive rearrangements. Drawn from immuneACCESS, this table holds only the in-frame rearrangements with V and J called that TCRdb kept. Clones are partly lost; checked studies trace under half to an unresolved V gene and leave the rest unexplained. D and trimming come from the DNA, and the V and J calls and clone size come from that table. The sample includes about 400,000 clones, with 70% to 90% observed a single time. Around 2.1% of the sample is taken by the ten largest.

According to the germline V gene, CDR1 reads SNHLY and CDR2 reads FYNNEI. Compared with germline, V lacks 2 bases and J lacks 7 bases; bases without a gene match: 10. The CDR3 contains 15 residues, cysteine and phenylalanine counted. The DNA shown is the 45-base CDR3, in frame from base 1. Participants in the prospective study were enrolled through a virtual design, were aged 18 to 89 years, and lived in approximately 25 United States geographic areas. Cohort assignment in the prospective study relied on participant-reported clinical history from a screening survey and a study questionnaire. In the prospective study, whole blood, serum and a nasopharyngeal or oropharyngeal swab were collected from each participant by mobile phlebotomists. Prospective study participants could optionally give additional blood draws and questionnaires over a roughly two-month period. Before DNA extraction, prospective study blood samples were shipped either frozen or at room temperature.

Sequenced material: PBMCs or T cells enriched from blood (not recorded which). The clonotype was recovered from a woman between 35 and 50 years old with acute COVID-19. This chain is built from TRBV2 and TRBJ1-1, and TRBD1 matches 7 of the central bases. The CDR3 corresponds to CASSEISPHRGEAFF. The nucleotide sequence is TGTGCCAGCAGTGAAATCTCCCCCCACAGGGGTGAAGCTTTCTTT.